The 15 T cell receptor beta chains below were found in one sample sequenced in a study of prognosis after radiotherapy for stage I lung cancer. Genomic DNA served as the source from which two-round multiplex PCR generated TCR beta CDR3 amplicons. First-round PCR employed TRBV- and TRBJ-specific primers for each gene. Each CDR3 protein gets one entry after TCRdb re-called the multiplex PCR reads with MiXCR. This table holds roughly 13,000 distinct CDR3 sequences, approximately 31% found once. The sample was PBMCs, taken before or after stereotactic body radiation therapy (not recorded which). The receptors originated from a donor over 45 with non-small cell lung cancer.

This clonotype appeared many times. The chain links TRBV5-1 to TRBJ2-3; D unresolved. The germline CDR1 and CDR2 sequences are SGHRS and YFSETQ. The CDR3 has 14 amino acids. V lost 0 bases, J lost 3 bases, and 8 bases lay in between. This CDR3 reads CASSLAKLTDTQYF. The CDR3 bases are TGCGCCAGCAGCTTGGCGAAATTGACAGATACGCAGTATTTT.

At least ten counts were recorded for this clonotype. A read error may be the cause here, since a much bigger clone is one base away. A read error is likely, as this CDR3 ends without the conserved phenylalanine or tryptophan. V usage is TRBV19 and J usage is TRBJ1-4, with a weak D call TRBD1 (6 bases). In germline, CDR1 is LNHDA, CDR2 SQIVND (reference sequence). CDR3 size: 13 residues. V was clipped by 4 bases and J by 7 bases, with 10 bases between them. CDR3 nucleotides: TGTGCCAGTAGTACGGACAGAGGTGAAAAACTGTTTTCT. Translating gives CASSTDRGEKLFS.

V usage is TRBV20-1 and J usage is TRBJ2-1, with D uncertain. Germline CDR1 DFQATT, CDR2 SNEGSKA (reference sequence). V was cut by 4 bases and J by 4 bases, with 14 bases left in between. The CDR3 totals 14 residues. CDR3 amino acids: CSAIIPRMYNEQFF. The CDR3 nucleotides read TGCAGTGCTATAATCCCTAGGATGTACAATGAGCAGTTCTTC.

As for this clonotype: A far larger clone is off by one base, so a read error is likely. J is TRBJ2-1 and V is TRBV9, with D perhaps assigned TRBD1 or TRBD2 (5 bases each). Per the germline V gene, CDR1 is SGDLS and CDR2 is YYNGEE. The CDR3 is 14 residues long. CDR3 loop: CASSRAGADNEQSF. The CDR3 DNA is TGTGCCAGCAGCCGAGCCGGGGCCGACAATGAGCAGTCCTTC.

With regard to this clonotype: A single base is all that separates this from a far larger clone, so a read error is likely. This sequence joins TRBV6-1 and TRBJ2-3; 7 nucleotides agree with TRBD1. Germline V gives CDR1 MNHNS, CDR2 SASEGT. V was clipped by 1 base and J by 5 bases; unmatched bases: 3. CDR3 length: 14 residues. The CDR3 sequence: CASSEVQGEDTQYF. Written as DNA, the CDR3 is TGTGCCAGCAGTGAAGTTCAGGGGGAAGATACGCAGTATTTT.

The chain links TRBV6-1 to TRBJ1-2; 7 bases map to TRBD1. Looked up from germline, CDR1 is MNHNS and CDR2 is SASEGT. Trimming removed 8 bases from V and 1 base from J; junction bases left unmatched: 7. This CDR3 comprises 14 residues. CDR3 loop: CASAGDSGNYGYTF. The CDR3 nucleotides are TGTGCCAGCGCCGGGGACAGCGGTAACTATGGCTACACCTTC.

The chain carries TRBV6-7 and TRBJ2-7, with a tentative D call TRBD1 (6 bases). TRBV6-7 is an ORF; its function is uncertain. The CDR3 length is 16 residues. The V end was cut by 2 bases, the J end by 0 bases, with 14 bases between. CDR3 DNA sequence: TGTGCCAGCAGTTACCTACTTACAGGGAGCTCCTACGAGCAGTACTTC. Encoded protein: CASSYLLTGSSYEQYF.

This clonotype was counted many times. V and J are TRBV18 and TRBJ2-7, with TRBD2 identical over 8 bases. Trimming at V came to 1 base and at J to 6 bases, leaving 8 bases not matched to a gene. Germline values: CDR1 KGHSH, CDR2 LQKENI. The CDR3 consists of 15 residues. CDR3 loop: CASSPRQREGSEQYF. The CDR3 DNA is TGTGCCAGCTCACCACGTCAACGGGAGGGTTCCGAGCAGTACTTC.

This clonotype is medium-sized. The chain joins TRBV20-1 to TRBJ2-7, with D possibly being TRBD2 (5 bases). Germline V gives CDR1 DFQATT, CDR2 SNEGSKA (reference sequence). This CDR3 contains 12 residues. The ends were cut back, 4 bases at V and 6 bases at J, with 13 bases in the middle. The CDR3 coding sequence is TGCAGTGCTACCACAGCGGTGGGCGAGCAGTACTTC. Amino acid sequence: CSATTAVGEQYF.

This clonotype is labeled as medium-sized. The CDR3 bases are TGTGCCTGGAGTGCGCAAGAGACCCAGTACTTC. As protein: CAWSAQETQYF. The genes are TRBV30 and TRBJ2-5; D not resolved. Germline CDR1 is GTSNPN and CDR2 is SVGIG (reference sequence). CDR3 length: 11 residues. Trimming removed 1 base from V and 2 bases from J, with 2 bases in between.

Many counts were recorded for this clonotype. In DNA, the CDR3 is TGTGCCAGCAGCTCCCAGGAGGCTAGCGGGAGATCCTACAATGAGCAGTTCTTC. Encoded protein: CASSSQEASGRSYNEQFF. The chain combines TRBV7-9 with TRBJ2-1; TRBD2 matches 10 bases. The germline gives CDR1 SEHNR, CDR2 FQNEAQ (reference sequence). The CDR3 has 18 residues. With 4 bases clipped from V and 1 base from J, the junction kept 10 bases outside the gene matches.

In its sample, this clonotype was seen many times. DNA of the CDR3: TGTGCCAGCAGTGAAGGTCAGGGGGCTTTCTACGAGCAGTACTTC. Its translation is CASSEGQGAFYEQYF. The gene calls are TRBV6-1 and TRBJ2-7; 8 bases are a match to TRBD1. The CDR3 is 15 amino acids. V trimming: 1 base; J trimming: 3 bases; junction bases outside the gene matches: 5. CDR1 and CDR2 from the germline V gene are MNHNS and SASEGT.

For this clonotype: A far larger clone lies a single base away; this is likely a read error. J is TRBJ2-3 and V is TRBV6-8; tentatively, D is TRBD1 or TRBD2 (6 bases each). The CDR3 is 15 residues long. CDR1 and CDR2 (germline): MNHGY, SAAAGT. CDR3 DNA: TGTACCAGCAGCGGCCGGGGGCTCGGCACAGATACGCAGTATTTT. Its translation is CTSSGRGLGTDTQYF.

This clonotype was counted many times. The rearrangement uses TRBV20-1 and TRBJ2-7, with D perhaps given as TRBD1 or TRBD2 (5 bases each). This CDR3 is 13 amino acids long. Germline CDR1 and CDR2: DFQATT and SNEGSKA (reference sequence). The V end was cut by 3 bases, the J end by 7 bases, with 16 bases between. In DNA, the CDR3 is TGCAGTGCTAGTCTCCCAGGGACGGGGGAGCAGTACTTC. This codes for CSASLPGTGEQYF.

As DNA, the CDR3 is TGCGCCAGCAGCCCCTCCGGGACAGGTGGCTACGAGCAGTACTTC. This codes for CASSPSGTGGYEQYF. The V call is TRBV4-1, the J call TRBJ2-7; 8 bases match TRBD1. CDR1 MGHRA and CDR2 YSYEKL come from the germline V gene. The trim removed 4 bases at V and 3 bases at J, leaving 8 bases unmatched. The CDR3 is 15 residues long.